The entry that follows covers one T cell receptor (beta chain) sequence. As yet, its antigen is unknown. The germline V gene has CDR1 SEHNR and CDR2 FQNEAQ (reference sequence). Trimming removed 3 bases from V and 2 bases from J, with 13 bases in between. The CDR3 consists of 15 residues. The data were obtained in a study of graft-versus-host responses after intestinal transplantation. Turning to the study itself: Multivisceral, liver-intestinal, or isolated intestinal grafts were transplanted into recipients. The study, taken as a whole, reports: There was an association between peak levels of circulating GvH clones and early post-transplant HvG declines.

TCRdb's table, derived via immunoSEQ multiplex PCR, lists solely in-frame clones and lacks some. In the table there are nearly 95,000 clones, roughly 91% of which are singletons. The source of this sequence is a human donor who received an intestinal transplant. The material sequenced was unstimulated CD8+ T cells sorted from spleen or lymph node cells, taken before intestinal transplant. The rearrangement uses TRBV7-9 and TRBJ2-5; tentative D call: TRBD2 (6 bases). This chain's CDR3 is CASSLLAREQETQYF. The CDR3 bases are TGTGCCAGCAGCTTGCTAGCGAGGGAACAAGAGACCCAGTACTTC.